This TCR beta chain is from a study of blood T cell repertoires in COVID-19. The CDR3 is 13 residues long. Trimming removed 3 bases at V and 5 bases at J, with 10 bases between. Original processing notes: Counts of nucleated cells, estimated from reference gene primer amplification, were obtained. Generated by immunoSEQ multiplex PCR, the TCRdb table keeps only in-frame clones and is missing some. That table supplies the V and J calls and clone size; D and trimming were determined from the DNA. Seen here are some 350,000 clones, 85% to 90% observed once, and the top ten hold about 2.9%. The sequencing input was peripheral blood. This chain joins TRBV12-3 or TRBV12-4 and TRBJ2-5, with no clear D. The source of this sequence is a human donor in a cohort sampled during active COVID-19. This CDR3 is CASSLENWETQYF. CDR3 DNA sequence: TGTGCCAGCAGTTTGGAGAATTGGGAGACCCAGTACTTC.